This T cell receptor beta chain appears in the sequencing data of a study of CD8+ T cells in alopecia areata listed by TCRdb under 2018. Broadly, across the study: Treated patients were enrolled in an open-label pilot trial of oral tofacitinib at 5 to 10 mg twice daily for moderate-to-severe alopecia areata. RNA came from the PAXgene miRNA kit for fixed scalp, the miRNeasy kit for PBMCs, and the RNeasy kit for mouse skin. In humans, TCRbeta sequencing was performed on scalp tissue and on sorted CD4+ and CD8+ peripheral blood T cells from healthy controls and from patients with patchy or totalis/universalis alopecia areata. Scalp clonality was compared among normal scalp (n=4), patchy alopecia areata scalp (n=8), and alopecia totalis/universalis scalp (n=8). The study used high-throughput TCRbeta sequencing to examine T cell clonal expansion in alopecia areata, in both the C3H/HeJ mouse model and human patients. In treated patients, disease severity was measured using the SALT score, which gives the percentage of scalp surface area affected. Biopsies were taken from tofacitinib-treated patients at baseline and again at 4 and 24 weeks into treatment, and several of those patients also had a later scalp biopsy. Tofacitinib was given for 6 to 18 months, followed by 6 months of follow-up off drug to assess delayed response and recurrence. Amplification of TCRbeta CDR3 regions was done by immunoSEQ multiplex PCR using 35 Vbeta forward primers and 13 Jbeta reverse primers. Study-wide conclusions, independent of this receptor: Resident alphabeta T cells in normal human skin are also sequenced, complicating scalp TCR repertoire analysis, unlike mouse skin dominated by gammadelta T cells. With tofacitinib, both scalp clonality and the number of expanded CD8+ clones among the top 100 scalp clones went down significantly. Shared TCR sequences between patients were less evident than in mice, which may be partly attributable to HLA diversity in the patient population. Compared with normal scalp, lesional scalp, particularly in alopecia totalis/universalis, had higher clonality and more expanded CD8+ clones, which suggests antigenic drive. Because the treated cohort was small and had only one nonresponder, larger studies are needed to examine links between baseline CD8+ expansion and response. During tofacitinib treatment, many expanded lesional clones stuck around in both scalp and blood, and this persistence may partly explain why relapse happens after treatment is stopped.

The sample's time point label is to be understood as: roughly 24 weeks on oral tofacitinib. This specimen's treatment or condition label, per the study, means: oral pan-JAK inhibitor, 5-10 mg twice daily. Lesional scalp punch biopsies and peripheral blood were obtained from alopecia areata patients. PBMCs were isolated by density centrifugation and stained for CD3, CD4 and CD8, after which CD4+ and CD8+ T cells were sorted on a FACSAria. The CDR3, cysteine through phenylalanine, is 11 amino acids long. Solely the CDR3 DNA is kept, with 33 bases framed from the first base. V loses 10 bases of germline sequence and J loses 7 bases, and the interval between the two ends is 12 bases. CDR1 and CDR2 were assigned from the germline V gene as MNHEY and SVGAGI. Receptor amplification or capture employed the immunoSEQ multiplex PCR assay. RNA was extracted from all samples and reverse transcribed into cDNA as template for TCR sequencing. SuperScript III was used to make first-strand cDNA, primed with a 2:1 mix of oligo-dT and random hexamers. A synthetic immune receptor repertoire was used to assess amplification bias, and residual bias was removed computationally. The authors' pipeline ran thus. After raw reads were preprocessed to remove errors, the CDR3 was defined following IMGT conventions as running from the conserved cysteine to phenylalanine. Clonality was computed by normalizing Shannon entropy by log2 of the number of productive unique TCRs and subtracting the result from 1. CD4 or CD8 identity of scalp clones was inferred by cross-referencing scalp TCRbeta sequences with sorted blood CD4 and CD8 repertoires. TCRdb's version of the immuneACCESS table is confined to in-frame rearrangements and falls short of the full clone set. An unresolved V gene accounts for under half of the shortfall where checked; the remainder is of unknown origin. V and J calls and clone size are copied from that table; D and trimming were computed from the DNA. The sample has 150,000 to 200,000 clones on record, 60% of them singletons. The top ten hold around 0.92% of the sample.

This clone has only a few counts. This clone's antigen is unknown. Per-nucleotide qualities are absent, and no much larger clonotype sits a single base away. The sequence derives from a human donor with alopecia areata. Sample: CD4+ T cells sorted from blood, taken at week 24, from a patient treated with tofacitinib. This receptor chain uses TRBV6-5 and TRBJ2-3; the D gene is perhaps TRBD1, on 7 matching bases. The bases are TGTGCCACCAGGGGGGCAAATACGCAGTATTTT. Its coded protein is CATRGANTQYF.